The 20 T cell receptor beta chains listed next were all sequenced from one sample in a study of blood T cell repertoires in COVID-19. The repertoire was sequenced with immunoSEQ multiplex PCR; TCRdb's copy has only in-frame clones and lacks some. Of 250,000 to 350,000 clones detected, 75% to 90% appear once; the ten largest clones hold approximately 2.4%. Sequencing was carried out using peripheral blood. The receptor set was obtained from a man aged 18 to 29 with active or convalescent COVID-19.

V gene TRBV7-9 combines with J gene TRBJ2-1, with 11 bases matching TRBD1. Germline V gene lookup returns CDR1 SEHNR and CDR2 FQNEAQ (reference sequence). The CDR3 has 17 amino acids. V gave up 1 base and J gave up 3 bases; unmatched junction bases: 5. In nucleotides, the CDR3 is TGTGCCAGCAGCTTAGATGGACAGGGGGCGATCTACAATGAGCAGTTCTTC. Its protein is CASSLDGQGAIYNEQFF.

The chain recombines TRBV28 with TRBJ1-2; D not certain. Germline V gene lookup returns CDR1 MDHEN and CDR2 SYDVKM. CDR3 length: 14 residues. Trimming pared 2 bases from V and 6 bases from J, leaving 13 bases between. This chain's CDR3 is CASSLTTNFNGYTF. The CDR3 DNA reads TGTGCCAGCAGTTTAACAACTAACTTTAATGGCTACACCTTC.

As DNA, the CDR3 is TGTGCCAGCAGCCCCCTCGGGGAGCTGTTTTTT. Encoded protein: CASSPLGELFF. This chain links TRBV7-8 with TRBJ2-2; D gene uncertain. Deletions cut 5 bases from V and 7 bases from J, with 5 bases between. The CDR3 is 11 amino acids. Per germline, CDR1 SGHVS and CDR2 FQNEAQ.

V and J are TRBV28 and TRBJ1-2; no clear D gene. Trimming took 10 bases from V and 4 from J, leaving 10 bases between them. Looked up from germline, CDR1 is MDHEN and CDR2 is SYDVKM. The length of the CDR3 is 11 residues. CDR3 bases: TGTGCCACCACCGAGGGCTATGGCTACACCTTC. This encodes CATTEGYGYTF.

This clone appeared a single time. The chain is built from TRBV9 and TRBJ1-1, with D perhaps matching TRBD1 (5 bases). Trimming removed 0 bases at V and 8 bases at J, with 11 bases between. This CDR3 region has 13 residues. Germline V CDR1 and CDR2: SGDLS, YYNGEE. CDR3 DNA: TGTGCCAGCAGCGTAGGTGGTAAGGGGGAAGCTTTCTTT. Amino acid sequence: CASSVGGKGEAFF.

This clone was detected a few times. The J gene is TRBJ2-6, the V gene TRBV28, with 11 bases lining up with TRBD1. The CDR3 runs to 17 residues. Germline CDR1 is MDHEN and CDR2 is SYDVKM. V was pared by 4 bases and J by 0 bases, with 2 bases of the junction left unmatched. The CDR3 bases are TGTGCCAGCAGTTCCGGGACAGGGGGCTCTGGGGCCAACGTCCTGACTTTC. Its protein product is CASSSGTGGSGANVLTF.

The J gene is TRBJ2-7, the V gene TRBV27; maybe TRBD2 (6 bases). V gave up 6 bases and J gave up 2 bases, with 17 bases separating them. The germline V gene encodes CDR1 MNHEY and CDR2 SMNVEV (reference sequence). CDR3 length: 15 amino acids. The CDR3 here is CASSPTRGLTYEQYF. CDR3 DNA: TGTGCCAGCAGCCCAACCCGGGGGTTAACCTACGAGCAGTACTTC.

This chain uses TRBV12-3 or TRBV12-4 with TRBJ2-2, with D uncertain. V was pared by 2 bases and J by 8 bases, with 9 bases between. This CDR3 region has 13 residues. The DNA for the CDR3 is TGTGCCAGCAGTTTAATGTCAGCGGGGGAGCTGTTTTTT. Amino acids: CASSLMSAGELFF.

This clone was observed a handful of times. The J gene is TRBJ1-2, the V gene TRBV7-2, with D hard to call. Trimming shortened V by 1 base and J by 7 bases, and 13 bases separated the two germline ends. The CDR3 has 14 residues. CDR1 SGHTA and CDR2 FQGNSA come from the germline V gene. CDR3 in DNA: TGTGCCAGCAGCTTAGAAGCGGGTCTCGGTGGCTACACCTTC. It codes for CASSLEAGLGGYTF.

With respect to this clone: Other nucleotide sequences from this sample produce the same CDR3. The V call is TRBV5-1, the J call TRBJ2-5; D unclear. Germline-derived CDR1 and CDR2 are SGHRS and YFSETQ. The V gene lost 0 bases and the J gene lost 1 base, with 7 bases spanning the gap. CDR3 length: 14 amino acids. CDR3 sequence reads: CASSLASGQETQYF. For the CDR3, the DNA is TGCGCCAGCAGCTTGGCCAGTGGCCAAGAGACCCAGTACTTC.

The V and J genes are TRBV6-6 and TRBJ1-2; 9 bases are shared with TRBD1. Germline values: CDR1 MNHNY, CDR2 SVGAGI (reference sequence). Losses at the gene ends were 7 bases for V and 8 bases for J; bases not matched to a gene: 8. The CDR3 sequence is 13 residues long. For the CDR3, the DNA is TGTGCCAGCACCGAACAGGGGGCTGGCGGCTACACCTTC. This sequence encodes CASTEQGAGGYTF.

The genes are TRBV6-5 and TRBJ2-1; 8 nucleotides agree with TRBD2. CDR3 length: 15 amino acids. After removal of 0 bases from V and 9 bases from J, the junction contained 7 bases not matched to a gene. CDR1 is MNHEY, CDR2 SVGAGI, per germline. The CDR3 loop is CASSYSLGLGSEQFF. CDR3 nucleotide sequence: TGTGCCAGCAGTTACTCCTTGGGACTAGGTAGTGAGCAGTTCTTC.

The CDR3 coding sequence is TGCGCCAGCAGCCAGGGGGCGGGGGGGAACGTTCTGGGAAATGAGCAGTTCTTC. Its protein product is CASSQGAGGNVLGNEQFF. The chain uses TRBV4-3 and TRBJ2-1, with 9 bases lining up with TRBD2. The germline gives CDR1 LGHNA, CDR2 YSLEER. This CDR3 spans 18 amino acids. The junction had 16 bases not matched to a gene; V was cut back by 3 bases and J by 7 bases.

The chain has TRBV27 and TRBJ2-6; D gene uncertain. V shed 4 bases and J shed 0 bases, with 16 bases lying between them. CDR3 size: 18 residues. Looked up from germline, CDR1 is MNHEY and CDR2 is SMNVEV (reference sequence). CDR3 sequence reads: CASSSRLTSHSGANVLTF. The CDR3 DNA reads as TGTGCCAGCAGTTCGCGGTTAACTTCCCACTCTGGGGCCAACGTCCTGACTTTC.

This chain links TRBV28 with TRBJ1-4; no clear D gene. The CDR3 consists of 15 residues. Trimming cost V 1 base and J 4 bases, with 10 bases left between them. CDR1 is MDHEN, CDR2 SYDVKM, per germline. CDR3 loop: CASSLFTTNNEKLFF. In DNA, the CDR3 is TGTGCCAGCAGTTTATTCACCACAAATAATGAAAAACTGTTTTTT.

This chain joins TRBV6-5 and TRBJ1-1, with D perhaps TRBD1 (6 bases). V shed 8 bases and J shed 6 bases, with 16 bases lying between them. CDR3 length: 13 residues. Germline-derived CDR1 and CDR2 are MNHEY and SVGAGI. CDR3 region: CASGRRGRSEAFF. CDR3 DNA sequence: TGTGCCAGCGGACGGCGGGGGCGCTCTGAAGCTTTCTTT.

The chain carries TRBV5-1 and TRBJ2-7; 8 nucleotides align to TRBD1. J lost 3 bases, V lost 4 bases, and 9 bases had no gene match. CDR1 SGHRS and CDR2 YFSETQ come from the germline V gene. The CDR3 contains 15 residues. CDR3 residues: CASSPRGQEDYEQYF. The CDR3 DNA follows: TGCGCCAGCAGCCCCAGGGGGCAGGAAGACTACGAGCAGTACTTC.

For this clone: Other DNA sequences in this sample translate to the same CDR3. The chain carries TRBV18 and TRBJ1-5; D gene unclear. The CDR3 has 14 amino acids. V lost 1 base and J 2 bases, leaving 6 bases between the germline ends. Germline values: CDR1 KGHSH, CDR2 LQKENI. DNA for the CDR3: TGTGCCAGCTCACCACAGGGAGGCAATCAGCCCCAGCATTTT. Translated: CASSPQGGNQPQHF.

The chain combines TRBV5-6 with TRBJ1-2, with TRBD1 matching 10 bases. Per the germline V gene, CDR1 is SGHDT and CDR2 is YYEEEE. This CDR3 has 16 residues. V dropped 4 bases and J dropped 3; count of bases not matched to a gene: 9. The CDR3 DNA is TGTGCCAGCAGCCTGGGCTCGACAGGGGGCGACTATGGCTACACCTTC. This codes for CASSLGSTGGDYGYTF. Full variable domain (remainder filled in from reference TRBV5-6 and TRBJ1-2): DAGVTQSPTHLIKTRGQQVTLRCSPKSGHDTVSWYQQALGQGPQFIFQYYEEEERQRGNFPDRFSGHQFPNYSSELNVNALLLGDSALYLCASSLGSTGGDYGYTFGSGTRLTVV.

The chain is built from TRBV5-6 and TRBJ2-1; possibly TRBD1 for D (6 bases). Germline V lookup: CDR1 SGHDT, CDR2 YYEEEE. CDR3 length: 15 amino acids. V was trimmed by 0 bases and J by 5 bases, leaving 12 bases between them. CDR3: CASSLGQVINNEQFF. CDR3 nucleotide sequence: TGTGCCAGCAGCTTGGGACAGGTAATTAACAATGAGCAGTTCTTC.